This T cell receptor (beta chain) was captured by sequencing in a study of hypomethylating agent response in myelodysplastic syndrome (dated by TCRdb to the early 2020s). Context from the whole study: The hypomethylating agent given was azacitidine in about 70% of the 11 patients and decitabine in 3 of 11 patients. Among the myelodysplastic syndrome patients in the cohort, about 9 were male and 2 were female. A mean patient age of 72.2 +/- 6.3 years was recorded, and a diploid cytogenetic profile was observed most commonly. The mutation found most frequently was TET2, which appeared in 5 of the 11 patients. Complete response or hematologic improvement was achieved by six patients, and a few patients were classified as non-responders. Response was defined as complete response or hematologic improvement, and patients meeting neither criterion were classed as non-responders. The investigation overall reported the following: The cohort was small, with only 10 to 12 patients analyzed. A possible recognition of novel MDS antigens by the shared GLIPH2 clusters was not confirmed and needs experimental validation. The healthy control donors were not matched in age to the MDS patients, and this mismatch could have affected the comparison between MDS and healthy donors. After hypomethylating agent treatment, no significant change in richness, rarefaction diversity or clonality was seen, either across all patients or within response groups. Novel clonotypes emerged more often in responders, while non-responders showed more contracted clonotypes after treatment.

Bulk bone marrow was analyzed without sorting T-cell subsets. Immunosequencing of the TCR beta CDR3 regions was performed on bone marrow from approximately eleven myelodysplastic syndrome patients before and after hypomethylating agent therapy. For longitudinal repertoire tracking, a baseline bone marrow plus two to three bone marrows at different post-treatment timepoints were contributed by each patient. Genomic DNA was extracted from whole bone marrow, and quality was checked by TapeStation, NanoDrop OneC and PicoGreen assays. CDR1 and CDR2 are drawn from the germline V gene (reference sequence): WNHNN, SYGVQD. The CDR3 measures 15 amino acids from cysteine to phenylalanine. CDR3 DNA only is kept here, 45 bases in frame from base 1. V is pared back by 5 bases and J by 7 bases, with 19 bases lying between the germline termini. The library was made by the immunoSEQ multiplex PCR assay. Survey resolution was used, with two replicates of around 200 ng each, totaling roughly 400 ng of DNA per sample. The hsTCRB kit detected rearranged TCRB sequences in genomic DNA using multiplex PCR primers targeting V and J genes. The CDR3 region was amplified in a first PCR of roughly 33 cycles using the QIAGEN Multiplex PCR Kit. Sample barcodes and Illumina adapters were attached to each replicate during a second PCR lasting about 8 cycles. Pooled libraries were quantified using a QuantStudio 6 and the KAPA library quantification kit. Roughly 14 pM of pooled libraries was sequenced on an Illumina MiSeq using 156-cycle single-end reads plus a 15-cycle index read. In the authors' own workflow: Of 150,000 or so unique clonotypes, approximately 1.7% were flagged by VDJdb annotation as previously reported viral-epitope-specific clonotypes. The immunoSEQ Data Assistant and immunoSEQ Analyzer converted raw reads into normalized, annotated TCRB repertoires. Clonotypes were analyzed with the immunarch R package version 0.6.5 and BioAnalyzer. Richness was estimated after downsampling every repertoire to the clone count of the smallest repertoire. Clonotypes were categorized as expanded, contracted or novel by Fisher's exact tests, where a novel clonotype had zero frequency before treatment. Significantly changed CDR3 beta sequences were clustered with GLIPH2 using simulation_depth=1000 and kmer_min_depth=3, and CDR3s shorter than five residues were excluded. TCRdb retrieved this table from immuneACCESS and kept in-frame rearrangements only. Not all clones are present; in checked studies, unresolved V genes account for under half, and no reason is known for the remainder. V and J calls and clone size follow that table, whereas D and trimming were derived from the DNA. Present in this sample are some 4,500 clones, 82% of which were seen just once. The leading ten clones occupy more than 25% of the sample.

As regards this clone: Its target antigen remains unknown. The sample holds no much larger clone one base away, and base qualities are not on file.

The source material was bone marrow, sampled before or after starting hypomethylating agent treatment for myelodysplastic syndrome (not recorded which). The origin of this receptor is a human donor with myelodysplastic syndrome. The chain employs TRBV10-1 and TRBJ2-3; TRBD2 is a weak D gene call, 7 bases matching. CDR3 reads: CASSQTRRGLNTQYF. The bases read TGCGCCAGCAGTCAAACCCGGCGGGGGCTCAATACGCAGTATTTT.